The present entry profiles one TCR beta chain with its context. The V end lost 0 bases, the J end lost 5 bases, and 10 bases lay between the germline ends. The germline gives CDR1 MNHNS, CDR2 SASEGT. The CDR3 covers 14 residues. This entry comes from a study of blood T cell repertoires in COVID-19. Authors' processing steps: Counts of nucleated cells, estimated from reference gene primer amplification, were obtained. Profiling relied on immunoSEQ multiplex PCR, and the TCRdb table lists in-frame clones only, not all of them. The D gene and trimming were derived from the DNA, and the V and J assignments and clone size from that table. Of about 300,000 clones in the sample, 85% to 90% were seen once.

This sequence originates from a human donor in a cohort sampled during active COVID-19. Sequencing was carried out using peripheral blood. The chain employs TRBV6-1 and TRBJ2-5; a weak D match, TRBD2 (5 bases). CDR3 in amino acids: CASSEAGVQETQYF. As DNA, the CDR3 is TGTGCCAGCAGTGAAGCGGGAGTTCAGGAGACCCAGTACTTC.